The present T cell receptor (beta chain) was sequenced within a study of T cells after yellow fever vaccination. The CDR3 is made up of 13 amino acids. Germline values: CDR1 SGDLS, CDR2 YYNGEE. V was pared by 0 bases and J by 6 bases, with 8 bases between. This clonotype has only a few counts. Its specificity is not known. Overall study results and limits: Of the clonotypes, a small share occurred in both CD4 and CD8 compartments.

For TCR, cDNA came from 5'RACE template switching, which added a universal primer site and UMIs. Via MiXCR, TCRdb re-called the 5' RACE reads, giving one row per CDR3 protein. This sample carries fewer than 650,000 distinct CDR3 sequences, about a fifth of them seen once, and the ten largest clones take 16%. The rearrangement joins TRBV9 to TRBJ2-3; no reliable D call. This clonotype originated in a man younger than 30 who received the YFV17D yellow fever vaccine. The starting material was PBMCs, obtained 21 days after the first yellow fever vaccination. Here the CDR3 reads CASSVVETDTQYF. The CDR3, as DNA: TGTGCCAGCAGCGTAGTTGAGACCGATACGCAGTATTTT.